These 25 T cell receptor beta chains came from one sample sequenced in a study of beta chain features in type 1 diabetes. The sequenced template was cDNA made from the entire isolated RNA. Clones were read by immunoSEQ multiplex PCR, and TCRdb kept only the in-frame ones, dropping some. Among some 250,000 clones, about 26% were seen once, and the ten largest hold approximately 4%. Source material: central memory CD4+ T cells from blood. The receptors here all came from a man between 25 and 39 years old in good health.

V is TRBV18 and J is TRBJ1-5, with D perhaps TRBD1 (6 bases). Trimming shortened V by 3 bases and J by 2 bases, and 11 bases separated the two germline ends. Germline CDR1 KGHSH, CDR2 LQKENI. There are 15 residues in the CDR3. The chain's CDR3 is CASSPDSKGNQPQHF. The CDR3, as DNA: TGTGCCAGCTCACCGGACAGTAAGGGCAATCAGCCCCAGCATTTT.

This clone was picked up a small number of times. CDR3 sequence reads: CASSLVLMTETQYF. The DNA for the CDR3 is TGTGCCAGCAGCTTAGTGCTAATGACAGAGACCCAGTACTTC. The chain combines TRBV7-2 with TRBJ2-5; D not resolved. V was pared by 1 base and J by 4 bases, with 10 bases between. Germline-derived CDR1 and CDR2 are SGHTA and FQGNSA. The CDR3 is made up of 14 amino acids. Full variable domain (outside the CDR3, taken from reference TRBV7-2 and TRBJ2-5): GAGVSQSPSNKVTEKGKDVELRCDPISGHTALYWYRQSLGQGLEFLIYFQGNSAPDKSGLPSDRFSAERTGGSVSTLTIQRTQQEDSAVYLCASSLVLMTETQYFGPGTRLLVL.

The V call is TRBV18, the J call TRBJ2-5, with a tentative D call TRBD1 (6 bases). The CDR3 has 17 residues. Germline V gene lookup returns CDR1 KGHSH and CDR2 LQKENI. Between the trimmed V and J ends, which lost 2 bases and 3 bases, there was a span of 19 bases. The CDR3 protein is CASSPAPSQGRKETQYF. For the CDR3, the DNA is TGTGCCAGCTCACCAGCACCCTCACAGGGTAGGAAAGAGACCCAGTACTTC.

The V and J genes are TRBV30 and TRBJ1-5; D may be TRBD1 (5 bases). Germline V CDR1 and CDR2: GTSNPN, SVGIG (reference sequence). The CDR3 is made up of 13 amino acids. Trimming stripped 2 bases from V and 9 bases from J, with 14 bases between. As DNA, the CDR3 is TGTGCCTGGAGTCTGAAGGGACCTATGCCCCAGCATTTT. The encoded protein is CAWSLKGPMPQHF.

The sample holds a few counts of this clone. The J gene is TRBJ2-1, the V gene TRBV28; 10 nucleotides agree with TRBD2. Trimming cost V 11 bases and J 10 bases; bases outside gene matches: 11. Germline lookup yields CDR1 MDHEN and CDR2 SYDVKM. The CDR3 runs to 13 residues. CDR3: CAGGLAGVREQFF. The CDR3 nucleotides are TGTGCCGGGGGGCTAGCGGGAGTTCGCGAGCAGTTCTTC.

With regard to this clone: Relative to the germline gene, one junction end is altered; a read error may explain this. The gene calls are TRBV5-8 and TRBJ2-5; the D call may be TRBD1 or TRBD2 (5 bases each). Germline loops: CDR1 SGHTS, CDR2 YDEGEE. This CDR3 is 13 amino acids long. The CDR3 here is CASSLEGSPGRDF. The CDR3 DNA sequence: TGTGCCAGCAGCTTGGAAGGCAGTCCGGGGCGGGACTTC.

The chain combines TRBV30 with TRBJ2-7; 7 nucleotides line up with TRBD1. CDR3 size: 12 residues. Losses at the gene ends were 8 bases for V and 4 bases for J; bases not matched to a gene: 8. The germline gives CDR1 GTSNPN, CDR2 SVGIG (reference sequence). The CDR3 reads CATRDRAYEQYF. The DNA for the CDR3 is TGTGCCACCCGGGACAGAGCTTACGAGCAGTACTTC.

The CDR3 reads CASHDRGRTDTQYF. Here the CDR3 DNA reads TGCGCCAGCCACGACAGGGGGCGGACAGATACGCAGTATTTT. The J gene is TRBJ2-3, the V gene TRBV5-1; 10 bases are shared with TRBD1. The CDR3 has 14 residues. Germline values: CDR1 SGHRS, CDR2 YFSETQ. The V gene end was trimmed by 7 bases and the J gene end by 3 bases; junction bases not matched to a gene: 5.

V is TRBV30 and J is TRBJ1-1, with TRBD1 as a possible D gene (6 bases). Trimming removed 4 bases at V and 5 bases at J, with 14 bases between. The CDR3 length is 13 residues. Germline CDR1 reads GTSNPN; CDR2 reads SVGIG (reference sequence). As DNA, the CDR3 is TGTGCCTGGACTCGGCAGGGGAAGACTGAAGCTTTCTTT. Its translation: CAWTRQGKTEAFF.

The V gene is TRBV7-2, the J gene TRBJ2-2; tentative D call: TRBD1 (6 bases). Germline CDR1 reads SGHTA; CDR2 reads FQGNSA. V lost 4 bases and J lost 5, with 11 bases in between. The CDR3 length is 14 residues. CDR3 region: CASSSLQGTGELFF. The CDR3 region has the DNA TGTGCCAGCAGCTCCCTACAGGGAACCGGGGAGCTGTTTTTT.

This clone appeared a few times. The chain uses TRBV15 and TRBJ2-1; 10 bases are a match to TRBD1. With V trimmed by 2 bases and J by 3 bases, 4 bases remained unmatched. This CDR3 comprises 16 residues. The germline V gene has CDR1 LNHNV and CDR2 YYDKDF (reference sequence). The CDR3 spells CATSRRDRGDYNEQFF. In nucleotides, the CDR3 is TGTGCCACCAGCAGAAGGGACAGGGGCGACTACAATGAGCAGTTCTTC.

Notes on this clone: This sample also contains other DNA sequences that code for the same CDR3. This rearrangement joins TRBV18 to TRBJ2-3; unclear D gene. Per germline, CDR1 KGHSH and CDR2 LQKENI. V was pared by 6 bases and J by 0 bases, with 4 bases between. The CDR3 has 12 residues. The CDR3 sequence: CASSSSTDTQYF. CDR3 sequence (DNA): TGTGCCAGCTCTTCTAGCACAGATACGCAGTATTTT.

The rearrangement joins TRBV2 to TRBJ2-7; D ambiguous. V was shortened by 3 bases and J by 7 bases, with 28 bases between the two germline ends. The CDR3 covers 18 residues. The germline V gene has CDR1 SNHLY and CDR2 FYNNEI. In DNA form, the CDR3 reads TGTGCCAGCAGTGACTCCCACGGACGGGCTGGGAAGCATGGGGAGCAGTACTTC. Residues: CASSDSHGRAGKHGEQYF.

This chain connects TRBV7-2 to TRBJ2-1; unclear D gene. The CDR3 extends over 12 amino acids. Germline CDR1 and CDR2: SGHTA and FQGNSA. The ends were cut back, 4 bases at V and 7 bases at J, with 8 bases in the middle. In nucleotides, the CDR3 is TGTGCCAGCAGCTCAAACTTGAATGAGCAGTTCTTC. Translating it yields CASSSNLNEQFF.

The rearrangement joins TRBV7-2 to TRBJ2-1, with 9 bases identical to TRBD1. The V gene end was trimmed by 5 bases and the J gene end by 4 bases; junction bases not matched to a gene: 6. The CDR3 totals 15 residues. CDR1 SGHTA and CDR2 FQGNSA come from the germline V gene. CDR3 coding DNA: TGTGCCAGCAGCCTCGGGACAGGGCTTTACAATGAGCAGTTCTTC. The encoded protein is CASSLGTGLYNEQFF.

This clone has more than one count but fewer than ten. The rearrangement joins TRBV27 to TRBJ2-1, with 7 bases that match TRBD1. Per the germline V gene, CDR1 is MNHEY and CDR2 is SMNVEV (reference sequence). Unmatched junction bases numbered 5, after V lost 5 bases and J lost 4 bases. CDR3 length: 14 amino acids. The CDR3 sequence: CASSGTDLYNEQFF. The DNA for the CDR3 is TGTGCCAGCAGTGGGACAGACCTATACAATGAGCAGTTCTTC.

Remarks on this clone: Other DNA variants within this sample encode the same CDR3. The V and J genes are TRBV30 and TRBJ2-7; possible D gene TRBD1, 5 bases. Trimming cost V 3 bases and J 4 bases, with 7 bases left between them. Germline values: CDR1 GTSNPN, CDR2 SVGIG (reference sequence). CDR3 length: 11 residues. CDR3 sequence reads: CAWSPGYEQYF. CDR3 coding DNA: TGTGCCTGGAGCCCAGGGTACGAGCAGTACTTC.

A remark on this clone: Additional DNA sequences in this sample encode the identical CDR3. V is TRBV29-1 and J is TRBJ2-7; 7 bases fit TRBD1. Germline assignment: CDR1 SQVTM and CDR2 ANQGSEA. The CDR3 is 12 residues long. Trimming cost V 6 bases and J 0 bases; bases outside gene matches: 2. This CDR3 reads CSVRDSSYEQYF. DNA for the CDR3: TGCAGCGTGAGGGACAGCTCCTACGAGCAGTACTTC.

This chain uses TRBV19 with TRBJ2-7; 9 bases are shared with TRBD2. The germline gives CDR1 LNHDA, CDR2 SQIVND (reference sequence). The CDR3 loop spans 14 amino acids. V lost 1 base and J lost 7; bases outside the gene matches: 5. CDR3 protein: CASSIVGLAGEQYF. As DNA, the CDR3 is TGTGCCAGTAGTATAGTAGGTCTAGCGGGGGAGCAGTACTTC.

The sample holds a few counts of this clone. V usage is TRBV29-1 and J usage is TRBJ2-3, with 10 positions matching TRBD1. This CDR3 is built from 15 residues. V lost 8 bases and J lost 2; bases outside the gene matches: 10. Germline CDR1 and CDR2: SQVTM and ANQGSEA. The CDR3 loop is CSPPRQGANTDTQYF. In DNA, the CDR3 is TGCAGCCCCCCCAGACAGGGGGCCAACACAGATACGCAGTATTTT.

This chain joins TRBV21-1 and TRBJ1-1; the DNA was not used to check the table's D call, TRBD1. TRBV21-1 is annotated as a pseudogene. This CDR3 has 14 residues. CDR3 sequence reads: CASSMPKQETEAFF. CDR3 nucleotide sequence: TGTGCCAGCAGCATGCCAAAACAGGAAACTGAAGCTTTCTTT.

This clone has ten or more counts. V usage is TRBV18 and J usage is TRBJ2-3; possibly TRBD2 for D (5 bases). The CDR3 is 14 residues long. The V end lost 3 bases, the J end lost 5 bases, and 12 bases lay between the germline ends. Per the germline V gene, CDR1 is KGHSH and CDR2 is LQKENI. The CDR3 here is CASSPAGQGDTQYF. The CDR3 bases are TGTGCCAGCTCACCGGCGGGTCAAGGAGATACGCAGTATTTT.

This chain connects TRBV5-4 to TRBJ2-3; D perhaps matches TRBD1 (5 bases). CDR1 and CDR2 (germline): SGHNT, YYREEE (reference sequence). CDR3 length: 17 amino acids. V was cut by 0 bases and J by 0 bases, with 14 bases left in between. CDR3 amino acids: CASSLGAGLTSTDTQYF. The CDR3 DNA sequence: TGTGCCAGCAGCTTGGGTGCAGGGCTTACTAGCACAGATACGCAGTATTTT. Looking up the rest from reference TRBV5-4 and TRBJ2-3 gives the full variable domain: ETGVTQSPTHLIKTRGQQVTLRCSSQSGHNTVSWYQQALGQGPQFIFQYYREEENGRGNFPPRFSGLQFPNYSSELNVNALELDDSALYLCASSLGAGLTSTDTQYFGPGTRLTVL.

This clone has a handful of counts. J is TRBJ2-1 and V is TRBV18; D remains ambiguous. V lost 4 bases, J lost 4 bases, and 17 bases lay in between. The CDR3 consists of 16 residues. Per germline, CDR1 KGHSH and CDR2 LQKENI. CDR3 loop: CASSLSVATQYNEQFF. The DNA of the CDR3 is TGTGCCAGCTCACTCTCTGTAGCCACACAATACAATGAGCAGTTCTTC. Looking up the rest from reference TRBV18 and TRBJ2-1 gives the full variable domain: NAGVMQNPRHLVRRRGQEARLRCSPMKGHSHVYWYRQLPEEGLKFMVYLQKENIIDESGMPKERFSAEFPKEGPSILRIQQVVRGDSAAYFCASSLSVATQYNEQFFGPGTRLTVL.

Worth noting for this clone: Other DNA sequences from this sample encode an identical CDR3 as well. The genes are TRBV25-1 and TRBJ1-5, with D hard to call. V was pared by 2 bases and J by 7 bases, with 6 bases between. The CDR3 runs to 12 residues. Per germline, CDR1 MGHDK and CDR2 SYGVNS. CDR3 protein: CASSEGNQPQHF. The CDR3 DNA follows: TGTGCCAGCAGTGAAGGGAACCAGCCCCAGCATTTT.